This T cell receptor beta chain originates from a study of PD-1 blockade in classical Hodgkin lymphoma. The time point denotes: newly diagnosed, previously untreated cHL patient sample. Magnetic negative selection purified CD4+ T cells from thawed PBMCs. Clones were read by immunoSEQ multiplex PCR, and TCRdb kept only the in-frame ones, dropping some. Of nearly 25,000 clones listed, 75% to 95% are singletons. The CDR3 is made up of 15 amino acids. The V end was cut by 3 bases, the J end by 4 bases, with 16 bases between. Germline lookup yields CDR1 MGHDK and CDR2 SYGVNS. The TCR comes from a human donor with classical Hodgkin lymphoma. This sequence joins TRBV25-1 and TRBJ2-7; D not certain. Sequencing was performed on CD4+ T cells from blood. DNA for the CDR3: TGTGCCAGCAGTGAGCCGACTGGCAGAGGATACGAGCAGTACTTC. Residues: CASSEPTGRGYEQYF.